Given below is one T cell receptor beta chain in context. The PCR used 60 Vbeta and 13 Jbeta primers. Generated by immunoSEQ multiplex PCR, the TCRdb table keeps only in-frame clones and is missing some. The table has roughly 200,000 clones, around 82% seen once. The data originate from a study of cytomegalovirus exposure and HLA in healthy donors. V was cut by 3 bases and J by 4 bases, with 6 bases left in between. The CDR3 spans 12 residues. Germline loops: CDR1 MNHEY, CDR2 SVGAGI. Sequencing used PBMCs. The rearrangement uses TRBV6-5 and TRBJ1-1; D is undetermined. The sequence derives from a man in his forties in good health and CMV-seropositive. The CDR3 spells CASSYERTEAFF. As DNA, the CDR3 is TGTGCCAGCAGTTATGAGCGCACTGAAGCTTTCTTT.